This entry describes one TCR beta chain. TCRdb reprocessed the RT-PCR reads via MiXCR and lists one record per CDR3 protein. This sample has roughly 700,000 distinct CDR3 sequences, with roughly 14% found just once. CDR3 length: 16 amino acids. Losses at the gene ends were 3 bases for V and 1 base for J; bases not matched to a gene: 8. The sample originates from a study of response to subunit inactivated influenza vaccine. The source of this sequence is a man aged 50 to 60 who received an inactivated influenza vaccine. The chain joins TRBV12-3 or TRBV12-4 to TRBJ1-1; 7 positions match TRBD1. The sequences come from PBMCs from blood, collected approximately 15 days before vaccination. The chain's CDR3 is CASSLDRTGANTEAFF. The CDR3 DNA reads TGTGCCAGCAGTTTGGATCGCACAGGGGCGAACACTGAAGCTTTCTTT.